This paragraph covers one T cell receptor (beta chain) sequence. Its cognate antigen is unknown. Trimming shortened V by 6 bases and J by 0 bases, and 13 bases separated the two germline ends. Germline V lookup: CDR1 SGHDN, CDR2 FVKESK. This CDR3 has 15 amino acids. Replicate PCRs for sorted subsets used approximately 190 ng DNA; this equaled tens of thousands of T cell genomes. The protocol was immunoSEQ multiplex PCR, while the TCRdb copy is restricted to in-frame clones and leaves out a portion. The sample contains 600,000 or so clones, 85% to 95% of which appear only once. Naive CD8 populations comprised CD45RO-negative cells positively selected for CCR7, excluding terminally differentiated effector memory CD45RA+ cells. The record originates from a study of shared clonotypes between healthy human individuals. On the study more broadly: Donors, aged 18 to 49, were a couple of women and a few men. Findings of the study overall: Owing to a small donor count, the genetic and exposure-history diversity represented was limited. Among donors, clonotype sharing was expected to be affected by sequencing depth.

Sequences were obtained from naive CD8+ T cells sorted from blood. This sequence was found in a woman aged 25 to 45 in good health. The chain couples TRBV14 to TRBJ2-3, with a weak D call TRBD2 (5 bases). CDR3 nucleotide sequence: TGTGCCAGCAGTCGGTGGAGGTCTAGCACAGATACGCAGTATTTT. This codes for CASSRWRSSTDTQYF.